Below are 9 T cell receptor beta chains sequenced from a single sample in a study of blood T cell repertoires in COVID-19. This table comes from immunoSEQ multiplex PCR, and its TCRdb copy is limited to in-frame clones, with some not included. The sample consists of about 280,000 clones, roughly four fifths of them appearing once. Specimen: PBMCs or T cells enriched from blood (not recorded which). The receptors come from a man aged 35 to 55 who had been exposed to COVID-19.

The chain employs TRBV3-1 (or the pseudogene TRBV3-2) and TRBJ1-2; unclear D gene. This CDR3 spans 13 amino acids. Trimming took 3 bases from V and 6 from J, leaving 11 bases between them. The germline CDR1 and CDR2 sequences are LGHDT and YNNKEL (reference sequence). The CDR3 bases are TGTGCCAGCAGCCAGCGGGGAGGACATGGCTACACCTTC. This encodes CASSQRGGHGYTF.

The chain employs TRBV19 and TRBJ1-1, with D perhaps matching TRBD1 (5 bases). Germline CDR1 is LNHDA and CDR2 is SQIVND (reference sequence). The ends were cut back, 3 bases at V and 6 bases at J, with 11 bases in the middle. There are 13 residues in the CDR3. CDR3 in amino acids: CASSIQGWAEAFF. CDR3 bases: TGTGCCAGTAGTATTCAGGGATGGGCTGAAGCTTTCTTT.

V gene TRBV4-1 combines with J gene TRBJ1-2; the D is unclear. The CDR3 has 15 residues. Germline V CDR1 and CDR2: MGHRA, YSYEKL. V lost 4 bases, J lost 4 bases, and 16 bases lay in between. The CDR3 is CASSPSNSYIYGYTF. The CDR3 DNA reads TGCGCCAGCAGCCCGTCGAACTCATATATCTATGGCTACACCTTC.

CDR3 protein: CASSRQGDEQYF. In DNA, the CDR3 is TGCGCCAGCAGCCGACAGGGCGACGAGCAGTACTTC. This rearrangement joins TRBV5-1 to TRBJ2-7; 7 positions match TRBD1. The V gene's germline CDR1 is SGHRS and CDR2 YFSETQ. The CDR3 is 12 amino acids. Trimming took 4 bases from V and 5 from J; bases not matched to a gene: 3. The full variable domain, completed using reference TRBV5-1 and TRBJ2-7, is KAGVTQTPRYLIKTRGQQVTLSCSPISGHRSVSWYQQTPGQGLQFLFEYFSETQRNKGNFPGRFSGRQFSNSRSEMNVSTLELGDSALYLCASSRQGDEQYFGPGTRLTVT.

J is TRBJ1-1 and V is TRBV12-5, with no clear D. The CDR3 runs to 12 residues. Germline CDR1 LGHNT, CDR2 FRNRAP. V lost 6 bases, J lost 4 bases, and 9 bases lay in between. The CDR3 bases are TGTGCTAGTGGCCGGGCGGGCACTGAAGCTTTCTTT. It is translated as CASGRAGTEAFF.

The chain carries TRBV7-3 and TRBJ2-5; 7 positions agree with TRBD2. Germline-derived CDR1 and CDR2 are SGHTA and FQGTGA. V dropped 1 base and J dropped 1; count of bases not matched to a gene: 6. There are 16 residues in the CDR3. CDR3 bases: TGTGCCAGCAGCTTAATCGGGGGAGGGACCCAAGAGACCCAGTACTTC. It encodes CASSLIGGGTQETQYF.

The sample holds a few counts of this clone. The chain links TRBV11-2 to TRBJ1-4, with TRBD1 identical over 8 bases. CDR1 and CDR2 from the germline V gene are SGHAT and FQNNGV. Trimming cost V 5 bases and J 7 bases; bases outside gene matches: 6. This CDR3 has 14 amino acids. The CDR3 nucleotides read TGTGCCAGCAGCCTGGACAGGGCCAGTGAAAAACTGTTTTTT. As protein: CASSLDRASEKLFF.

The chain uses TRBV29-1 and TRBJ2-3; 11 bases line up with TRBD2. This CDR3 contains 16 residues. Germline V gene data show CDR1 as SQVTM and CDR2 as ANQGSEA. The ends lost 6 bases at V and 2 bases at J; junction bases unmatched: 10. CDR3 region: CSVSSGLAGITDTQYF. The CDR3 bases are TGCAGCGTCTCTTCTGGACTAGCGGGTATCACAGATACGCAGTATTTT.

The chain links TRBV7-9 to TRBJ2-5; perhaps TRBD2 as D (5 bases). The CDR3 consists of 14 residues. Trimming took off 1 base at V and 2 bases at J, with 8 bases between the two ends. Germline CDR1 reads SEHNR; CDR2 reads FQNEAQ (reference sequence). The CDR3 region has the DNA TGTGCCAGCAGCTTAGTAGCGACGCAAGAGACCCAGTACTTC. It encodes CASSLVATQETQYF.